The clone carrying this T cell receptor (beta chain) showed up just once. Its target is not known. It was genomic DNA that served as the template for profiling TCR beta VDJ and CDR3. Using its own MiXCR run on the reads, TCRdb lists one record per CDR3 protein. The sample carries 170,000 or so distinct CDR3 sequences, around half recorded once. Only patients with CD8+CD57+ cell expansion on flow cytometry were chosen for sequencing. These data originate in a study of CD8+CD57+ T cells in acquired aplastic anemia. Study-level information: Mean DNA quantity obtained from sorted CD4+ and CD8+ cells was 3.2 ug.

Overall study results and limits: Controls did not differ significantly from patients in CD8+ Simpson's diversity.

V was pared by 3 bases and J by 6 bases, with 5 bases of the junction left unmatched. The CDR3 sequence is 14 residues long. Germline values: CDR1 LNHDA, CDR2 SQIVND (reference sequence). This chain links TRBV19 with TRBJ1-2; 9 bases are a match to TRBD1. The source of this sequence is a human donor with aplastic anemia. Sequenced: sorted CD4+, CD8+, or CD8+CD57+ T cells (not recorded which) from PBMCs. CDR3: CASSIDRGRHGYTF. The DNA of the CDR3 is TGTGCCAGTAGTATCGACAGGGGGAGGCATGGCTACACCTTC.